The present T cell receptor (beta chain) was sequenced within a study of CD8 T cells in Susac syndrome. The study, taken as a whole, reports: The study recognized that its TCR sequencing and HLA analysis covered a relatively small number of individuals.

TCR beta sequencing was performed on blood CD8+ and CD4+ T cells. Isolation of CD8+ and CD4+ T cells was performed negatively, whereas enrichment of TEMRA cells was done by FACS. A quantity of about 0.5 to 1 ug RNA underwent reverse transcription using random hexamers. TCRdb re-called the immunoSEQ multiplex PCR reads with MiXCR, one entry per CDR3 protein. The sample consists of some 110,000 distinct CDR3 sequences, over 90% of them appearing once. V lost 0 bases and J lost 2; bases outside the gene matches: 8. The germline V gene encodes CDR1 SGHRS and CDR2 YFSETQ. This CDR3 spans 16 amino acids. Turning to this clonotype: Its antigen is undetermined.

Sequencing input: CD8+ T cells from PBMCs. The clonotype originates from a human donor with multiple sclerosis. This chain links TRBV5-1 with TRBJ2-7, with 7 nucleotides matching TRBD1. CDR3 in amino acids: CASSLVAGGSPYEQYF. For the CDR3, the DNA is TGCGCCAGCAGCTTGGTAGCAGGGGGATCGCCCTACGAGCAGTACTTC.